The rows below give T cell receptor beta chains drawn from one sample of a study of T-cell memory formation after mild COVID-19. TCRdb re-derived calls from the 5' RACE reads in MiXCR, one entry per CDR3 protein. The sample lists roughly 300,000 distinct CDR3 sequences; approximately 13% were seen once. What was sequenced was PBMCs or a T cell subset sorted from them (not recorded which). The receptors derive from a man younger than 35 who had mild COVID-19 (a few samples of this study predate the infection). Cell type and time point are not known. Both conserved end residues are part of each CDR3. The D gene is left open where the match is weak. A clone size is listed for some rows: how often the clone was seen (once, few, many), or a class if it is expanded.

J | V | D | size | CDR3 | DNA
TRBJ1-6 | TRBV9 | - | few | CASSVVGPSPLHF | TGTGCCAGCAGCGTAGTCGGGCCCTCACCCCTCCACTTT
TRBJ2-2 | TRBV5-1 | - | few | CASAPGTANTGELFF | TGCGCCAGCGCACCAGGGACGGCGAACACCGGGGAGCTGTTTTTT
TRBJ2-3 | TRBV10-3 | - | many | CATRGSDTQYF | TGTGCCACGCGGGGATCAGATACGCAGTATTTT
TRBJ1-2 | TRBV19 | - | - | CASRWDKEKDGYTF | TGTGCCAGTAGGTGGGACAAGGAGAAGGATGGCTACACCTTC
TRBJ2-2 | TRBV29-1 | TRBD2 | - | CSVTGTETSGGYTGELFF | TGCAGCGTTACCGGCACAGAGACTAGCGGGGGGTACACCGGGGAGCTGTTTTTT
TRBJ1-2 | TRBV4-2 | - | - | CASSQDEAQARYGYTF | TGTGCCAGCAGCCAAGATGAGGCTCAGGCCCGTTATGGCTACACCTTC
TRBJ2-7 | TRBV5-6 | TRBD1 | - | CASSLFYRDRRHEQYF | TGTGCCAGCAGCTTGTTTTACCGGGACAGGAGACACGAGCAGTACTTC
TRBJ2-7 | TRBV6-2/TRBV6-3 | - | few | CASGGHLSSYEQYF | TGTGCCAGCGGAGGACACCTGAGCTCCTACGAGCAGTACTTC
TRBJ1-1 | TRBV6-5 | TRBD1 | - | CASSPPGQGSRGAFF | TGTGCCAGCAGCCCTCCAGGACAGGGATCAAGGGGAGCTTTCTTT
TRBJ2-2 | TRBV4-1 | - | few | CASSQKGAGARTGELFF | TGCGCCAGCAGCCAAAAAGGGGCAGGGGCGAGGACCGGGGAGCTGTTTTTT
TRBJ2-7 | TRBV30 | - | - | CAWSGGIHYEQYF | TGTGCCTGGAGTGGGGGGATACACTACGAGCAGTACTTC
TRBJ2-5 | TRBV5-5 | TRBD2 | - | CASSLAASGEQETQYF | TGTGCCAGCAGCTTGGCGGCTAGCGGGGAACAAGAGACCCAGTACTTC
TRBJ2-1 | TRBV6-5 | - | many | CASSYRENEQFF | TGTGCCAGCAGTTACAGGGAAAATGAGCAGTTCTTC
TRBJ1-1 | TRBV29-1 | - | few | CSVDSMNTEAFF | TGCAGCGTTGACAGCATGAACACTGAAGCTTTCTTT
TRBJ2-3 | TRBV7-9 | TRBD1 | - | CASTKTGIFTDTQYF | TGTGCCAGCACCAAGACAGGGATCTTCACAGATACGCAGTATTTT
TRBJ2-5 | TRBV7-8 | - | many | CASSRARDSWRETQYF | TGTGCCAGCAGCCGAGCGAGAGACAGTTGGAGAGAGACCCAGTACTTC
TRBJ2-7 | TRBV2 | - | few | CASRRDGPVNEQYF | TGTGCCAGCAGACGAGACGGCCCAGTGAACGAGCAGTACTTC
TRBJ1-5 | TRBV5-5 | - | few | CASSRETGNQPQHF | TGTGCCAGCTCTAGGGAAACAGGCAATCAGCCCCAGCATTTT
TRBJ2-3 | TRBV6-2/TRBV6-3 | TRBD2 | - | CASSPNWRGAHTDTQYF | TGTGCCAGCAGTCCAAACTGGCGGGGGGCCCACACAGATACGCAGTATTTT
TRBJ2-1 | TRBV7-6 | TRBD2 | - | CASSLAASGSRDEQFF | TGTGCCAGCAGCTTAGCGGCTAGCGGGAGTAGGGATGAGCAGTTCTTC
TRBJ2-3 | TRBV4-1 | - | many | CASRDTTSSTDTQYF | TGCGCCAGCAGGGATACCACTTCTAGCACAGATACGCAGTATTTT
TRBJ2-5 | TRBV14 | - | - | CASSLRVGAKTQYF | TGTGCCAGCAGCCTCCGAGTGGGGGCGAAGACCCAGTACTTC
TRBJ2-5 | TRBV30 | - | - | CAWSGYGYQETQYF | TGTGCCTGGAGTGGTTACGGGTACCAAGAGACCCAGTACTTC
TRBJ2-2 | TRBV24-1 | - | - | CATSDFEAVNTGELFF | TGTGCCACCAGTGATTTCGAGGCAGTGAACACCGGGGAGCTGTTTTTT
TRBJ1-1 | TRBV4-3 | - | - | CASSQDPTGNTEAFF | TGCGCCAGCAGCCAAGATCCGACTGGGAACACTGAAGCTTTCTTT
TRBJ2-7 | TRBV5-4 | - | few | CASSPFSDSFYEQYF | TGTGCCAGCAGCCCATTTTCGGACAGCTTCTACGAGCAGTACTTC
TRBJ1-1 | TRBV24-1 | - | - | CATSDLGTLRPEAFF | TGTGCCACCAGTGATTTGGGCACACTCAGGCCTGAAGCTTTCTTT
TRBJ1-2 | TRBV20-1 | - | - | CSARNPAWMEQGNYGYTF | TGCAGTGCTAGGAATCCTGCGTGGATGGAACAAGGGAACTATGGCTACACCTTC
TRBJ1-1 | TRBV4-1 | TRBD1 | - | CASSQVGRGQNTEAFF | TGCGCCAGCAGCCAAGTAGGTAGGGGGCAAAACACTGAAGCTTTCTTT
TRBJ1-2 | TRBV30 | - | few | CAWRATGQANYGYTF | TGTGCCTGGAGGGCGACAGGCCAAGCTAACTATGGCTACACCTTC
TRBJ1-2 | TRBV7-9 | - | - | CMIRQLADGDGYTF | TGTATGATTCGCCAGCTCGCCGATGGGGATGGCTACACCTTC
TRBJ2-7 | TRBV6-2/TRBV6-3 | - | - | CASSHGHTYEQYF | TGTGCCAGCAGTCATGGACATACCTACGAGCAGTACTTC
TRBJ1-1 | TRBV19 | - | - | CATSQGVGAFF | TGTGCCACATCGCAGGGCGTTGGAGCTTTCTTT
TRBJ2-3 | TRBV4-3 | TRBD2 | - | CASSQSGAGVLGTQYF | TGCGCCAGCAGCCAAAGTGGGGCGGGGGTCTTAGGTACGCAGTATTTT
TRBJ2-4 | TRBV9 | TRBD2 | few | CASSPGTSGAWSIQYF | TGTGCCAGCAGCCCCGGGACTAGCGGGGCCTGGAGCATTCAGTACTTC
TRBJ2-2 | TRBV6-5 | TRBD2 | - | CASEPSGLAGELFF | TGTGCCAGCGAGCCTAGCGGTCTCGCCGGGGAGCTGTTTTTT
TRBJ2-5 | TRBV28 | - | many | CASSPRLGTATRETQYF | TGTGCCAGCAGCCCGAGGCTTGGGACCGCCACCCGAGAGACCCAGTACTTC
TRBJ2-5 | TRBV7-9 | - | - | CASLPGFQETQYF | TGTGCCAGCCTTCCCGGGTTCCAAGAGACCCAGTACTTC
TRBJ2-7 | TRBV5-1 | - | - | CASSPISWAYEQYF | TGCGCCAGCAGCCCGATATCTTGGGCCTACGAGCAGTACTTC
TRBJ1-4 | TRBV20-1 | - | few | CSVSDSNEKLFF | TGCAGTGTTTCGGACTCTAATGAAAAACTGTTTTTT
TRBJ2-7 | TRBV12-3/TRBV12-4 | - | - | CASRSGTTRYEQYF | TGTGCCAGCAGGTCCGGGACAACCCGTTACGAGCAGTACTTC
TRBJ2-7 | TRBV2 | - | few | CASTESRAGSSYEQYF | TGTGCCAGCACCGAGAGCCGCGCGGGGAGCTCCTACGAGCAGTACTTC
TRBJ2-7 | TRBV12-3/TRBV12-4 | TRBD1 | - | CASSRPDRGPDEQYF | TGTGCCAGCAGCCGACCGGACAGGGGGCCGGACGAGCAGTACTTC
TRBJ2-5 | TRBV12-3/TRBV12-4 | - | few | CASSLYRSKETQYF | TGTGCCAGCAGTTTATACAGGTCCAAGGAGACCCAGTACTTC
TRBJ1-5 | TRBV28 | - | - | CASSLPGRNQPQHF | TGTGCCAGCAGTTTACCGGGGCGGAATCAGCCCCAGCATTTT
TRBJ2-5 | TRBV13 | TRBD2 | - | CASSTRLAGGLQETQYF | TGTGCCAGCAGCACCCGACTAGCGGGAGGCCTCCAAGAGACCCAGTACTTC
TRBJ2-1 | TRBV4-3 | - | few | CASSQESPSLNNEQFF | TGCGCCAGCAGCCAAGAGTCGCCCTCCTTAAACAATGAGCAGTTCTTC
TRBJ2-2 | TRBV3-1 | - | many | CASSQAAGGWTGELFF | TGTGCCAGCAGCCAAGCGGCAGGAGGTTGGACCGGGGAGCTGTTTTTT
TRBJ1-2 | TRBV6-5 | TRBD1 | - | CASSKRGQGVSGDGYTF | TGTGCCAGCAGTAAAAGGGGACAGGGGGTTTCGGGCGATGGCTACACCTTC
TRBJ1-1 | TRBV28 | - | - | CASNPRGPGTEAFF | TGTGCCAGCAACCCCCGGGGCCCGGGGACTGAAGCTTTCTTT
TRBJ2-7 | TRBV7-2 | - | few | CASSSRESSYEQYF | TGTGCCAGCAGCTCCAGGGAGAGCTCCTACGAGCAGTACTTC
TRBJ2-1 | TRBV6-2/TRBV6-3 | - | - | CASDSFATRSYNEQFF | TGTGCCAGCGACTCGTTCGCGACACGGAGTTACAATGAGCAGTTCTTC
TRBJ2-7 | TRBV2 | - | - | CASFRDVFYEQYF | TGTGCCAGTTTCCGGGACGTGTTCTACGAGCAGTACTTC